This paragraph covers one T cell receptor (beta chain) sequence. This clone has just one count. Its antigen is still unknown. The sample holds no much larger clone one base away, and base qualities are not on file. The sample is drawn from a study of shared clonotypes between healthy human individuals (dated by TCRdb to about 2020). Looking at the study overall: Three men and a couple of women, aged 18 to 49 years, made up the cohort. Leukapheresis yielded between about 0.94 and 9 billion PBMCs per donor. To estimate repertoire size and how much clonotypes are shared between individuals, the study performed deep sequencing of blood TCR repertoires from 4 to 6 healthy adults. Different laboratories and diverse techniques were used to prepare libraries and sequence TCR repertoires, to increase sequencing depth and limit assay-specific biases. For each donor, three plates each were used for CD4 naive and CD4 memory, two plates were used for CD8 naive, and one plate was used for CD8 memory.

Using the deep immunoSEQ assay, TCR CDR3 regions were amplified from genomic DNA by multiplex PCR. For each cell subset, the extracted genomic DNA was distributed evenly across all wells of several immunoSEQ 96-well plates, and each plate served as one replicate. Each replicate PCR for sorted subsets received about 200 ng genomic DNA, equal to some 32,000 T cell genomes. The purified libraries were quantified using a Qubit 3.0 fluorometer, sized with a Bioanalyzer 2100, and then quantified again using the KAPA Library Quantification kit. Every immunoSEQ 96-well plate was sequenced on a separate single-read 150-cycle Illumina NextSeq 550 flow cell. The paper's processing steps were these. Because the immunoSEQ output included only junctional sequences and no quality scores, the filtering could not be the same as the filtering used for full-length reads. Sequences were annotated with PyIR, a Python wrapper for IgBLAST v1.9, and V/J genes and CDR3 were assigned using IMGT germline references. Any read was removed if the V/J assignment was weak (E-value above 1e-6), the CDR3 was missing, or the read contained stop codons, out-of-frame junctions, or ambiguous translated residues. V3J clonotypes were defined as sequences sharing an identical inferred V gene, J gene, and CDR3 amino acid sequence. Percentage overlap between repertoires was computed as shared unique clonotypes divided by the size of the smaller repertoire. Repertoire richness was assessed with RTK rarefaction, the Chao1 estimator, and Recon v2.1 estimates of unobserved clonotypes. For all TCRbeta clonotypes obtained by the gDNA method from a handful of donors, generation probabilities were computed with OLGA. In TCRdb, the immuneACCESS table is reduced to in-frame sequences with V and J assigned. These tables do not hold every clone; where another copy was compared, an unresolved V gene accounts for under half, and the others remain unexplained. The V and J calls and the clone size are those of that table, but D and trimming were determined from the DNA. The sample table contains 2 million to 2.5 million clones; only one count was recorded for around 95% of them. The ten largest account for around 0.13% of the sample.

Counted from cysteine to phenylalanine, this CDR3 has 17 amino acids. Only the CDR3 DNA is retained, 51 bases long and in frame from the first base. Trimming takes 0 bases from V and 0 bases from J, and the germline ends sit 12 bases apart. CDR1 LGHNA and CDR2 YSLEER are derived from the germline V gene. On the study overall, not on this receptor specifically: Sampling was limited to blood, and TCR repertoires in tissue likely differ from TCR repertoires in blood. Pairwise subsampling indicated that sequencing depth was expected to affect the degree of clonotype sharing among donors. Even with the large sequencing depth, rarefaction of the sorted-subset datasets indicated that sequencing was incomplete. Higher generation probabilities were observed for clonotypes shared by all four sorted-subset donors than for non-shared clonotypes. Because the study included only a small number of donors, the genetic and exposure-history diversity represented was limited. About 5% of naive CD4, 3.5% of naive CD8, 2.3% of memory CD4, and approximately 0.39% of memory CD8 clonotypes were shared across several donors. Estimated clonotype richness was generally larger for naive than for memory subsets.

The donors were healthy, HIV-negative adults who had no recently reported acute infections or vaccinations. All donors were Caucasian adults living in Nashville, Tennessee, USA. CD4+ T cells were enriched by magnetic negative selection; naive cells were then positively selected on CD45RA, and the negative fraction formed the memory subset. Blood was obtained by leukapheresis, after which PBMCs were separated by Ficoll-Histopaque density gradient centrifugation and cryopreserved in liquid nitrogen vapor phase. Purity and quantity of every magnetically sorted T cell population were checked by analytical flow cytometry. From each sorted fraction, genomic DNA was isolated and quantified by UV absorbance on a Nanodrop 2000c.

Recombination connected TRBV4-3 to TRBJ2-1; no D gene call is confident. The sample consisted of naive CD4+ T cells sorted from blood. According to the study, the label for this sample's cell subset or site signals: CD45RA+ positively selected. The clonotype originates from a man between 18 and 35 years old in good health. The CDR3 is CASSQDPATSSYNEQFF. The nucleotide sequence reads as follows: TGCGCCAGCAGCCAAGATCCAGCGACAAGCTCCTACAATGAGCAGTTCTTC.